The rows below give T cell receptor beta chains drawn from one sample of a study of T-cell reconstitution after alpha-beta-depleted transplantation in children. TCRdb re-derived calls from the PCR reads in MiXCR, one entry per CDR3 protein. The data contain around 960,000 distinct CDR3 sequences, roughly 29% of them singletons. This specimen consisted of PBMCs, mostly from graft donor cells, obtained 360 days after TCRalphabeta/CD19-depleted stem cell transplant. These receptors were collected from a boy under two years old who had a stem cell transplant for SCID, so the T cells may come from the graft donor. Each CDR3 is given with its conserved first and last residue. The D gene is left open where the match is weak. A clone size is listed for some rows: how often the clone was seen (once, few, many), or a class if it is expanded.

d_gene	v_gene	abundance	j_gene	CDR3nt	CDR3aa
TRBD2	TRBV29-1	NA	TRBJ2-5	TGCAGCGTTGCCCCACTAGCGATGGGGGAGACCCAGTACTTC	CSVAPLAMGETQYF
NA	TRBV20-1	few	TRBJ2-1	TGCAGTCCCCACGTGGACAATGAGCAGTTCTTC	CSPHVDNEQFF
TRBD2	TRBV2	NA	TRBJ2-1	TGTGCCGGGGGGGTAACAGCGGCGGAGAATGAGCAGTTCTTC	CAGGVTAAENEQFF
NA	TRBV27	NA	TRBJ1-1	TGTGCCAGCAGGGGTACAGGGTCTGCTGAAGCTTTCTTT	CASRGTGSAEAFF
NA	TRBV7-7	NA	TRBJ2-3	TGTGCCAGCAGCCAAGGACGTGATCGTCGGGATACGCAGTATTTT	CASSQGRDRRDTQYF
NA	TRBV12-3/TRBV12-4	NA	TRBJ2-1	TGTGCCAGCAGACTTCGGACAGACTTTTACAATGAGCAGTTCTTC	CASRLRTDFYNEQFF
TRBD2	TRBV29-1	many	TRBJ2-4	TGCAGCTTCCTCCGGGGGGGCCGCGGAGACATTCAGTACTTC	CSFLRGGRGDIQYF
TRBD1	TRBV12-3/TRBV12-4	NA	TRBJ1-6	TGTGCCAGCAGGGACAGGGGTGATAGTTCACCCCTCCACTTT	CASRDRGDSSPLHF
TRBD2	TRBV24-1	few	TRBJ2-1	TGTGCCACCAGTGATTTCGCGGGGGGGGAGTACAATGAGCAGTTCTTC	CATSDFAGGEYNEQFF
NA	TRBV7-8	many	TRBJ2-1	TGTGCCAGCAGCGCGGGACTCTACAATGAGCAGTTCTTC	CASSAGLYNEQFF
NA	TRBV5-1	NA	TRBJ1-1	TGCGCCAGCAGTTATGACCCGAACACTGAAGCTTTCTTT	CASSYDPNTEAFF
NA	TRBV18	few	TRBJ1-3	TGTGCCAGCTCACCACTTTCTTCCGAGGGGCGCTCTGGAAACACCATATATTTT	CASSPLSSEGRSGNTIYF
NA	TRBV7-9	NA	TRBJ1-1	TGTGCCAGCACTGAACAGGGTCTCAACACTGAAGCTTTCTTT	CASTEQGLNTEAFF
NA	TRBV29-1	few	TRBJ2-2	TGCAGCGTTGCCGTCCACACCGGGGAGCTGTTTTTT	CSVAVHTGELFF
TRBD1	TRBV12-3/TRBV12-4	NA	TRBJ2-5	TGTGCCAGCAGCAAGACAGGGCCGGGGGAGACCCAGTACTTC	CASSKTGPGETQYF